The next 25 T cell receptor beta chains were all read from a single sample in a study of OX40 agonist ivuxolimab in advanced cancers. Libraries were prepared by immunoSEQ multiplex PCR; TCRdb keeps only in-frame clonotypes and omits some of them. Of about 33,000 clones in the sample, 65% to 75% were seen once. Specimen: CD4+ or CD8+ T cells sorted from blood, collected in a trial of the OX40 agonist ivuxolimab. These receptors originate from an adult with an advanced solid tumor such as melanoma, head and neck, liver or kidney cancer.

V gene TRBV27 combines with J gene TRBJ1-2; 9 bases line up with TRBD1. CDR1 and CDR2 (germline): MNHEY, SMNVEV (reference sequence). The trim removed 6 bases at V and 8 bases at J, leaving 7 bases unmatched. CDR3 length equals 13 residues. This chain's CDR3 is CASRWGQGFGYTF. CDR3 DNA sequence: TGTGCCAGCAGGTGGGGACAGGGTTTCGGCTACACCTTC.

The chain recombines TRBV4-1 with TRBJ1-2; 7 bases map to TRBD1. CDR1 and CDR2 from the germline V gene are MGHRA and YSYEKL. The CDR3 is 13 amino acids. V was pared by 3 bases and J by 3 bases, with 1 base of the junction left unmatched. CDR3 sequence (DNA): TGCGCCAGCAGCCAGCAGGGGGACTATGGCTACACCTTC. Its translation: CASSQQGDYGYTF.

In this sample, this clone is medium-sized. This rearrangement joins TRBV19 to TRBJ2-1; 7 bases are a match to TRBD1. The CDR3 sequence is 14 residues long. Trimming cost V 5 bases and J 7 bases; bases outside gene matches: 8. Germline CDR1 and CDR2: LNHDA and SQIVND (reference sequence). In DNA form, the CDR3 reads TGTGCCAGTAGTTCGACGACAGGGTGGAATGAGCAGTTCTTC. It specifies CASSSTTGWNEQFF.

This clone has only a few counts. The chain recombines TRBV20-1 with TRBJ1-2, with D unclear. V was cut by 5 bases and J by 2 bases, with 6 bases left in between. The CDR3 is made up of 11 amino acids. In germline, CDR1 is DFQATT, CDR2 SNEGSKA (reference sequence). The CDR3 region is CSAYGNYGYTF. In DNA, the CDR3 is TGCAGTGCTTATGGGAACTATGGCTACACCTTC.

This clone has only a few counts. CDR3 protein: CAWRPGGGGNSPLHF. The CDR3, as DNA: TGTGCCTGGAGACCAGGGGGGGGTGGTAATTCACCCCTCCACTTT. The chain links TRBV30 to TRBJ1-6; TRBD1 agrees at 7 bases. With 3 bases clipped from V and 6 bases from J, the junction kept 8 bases outside the gene matches. Germline V CDR1 and CDR2: GTSNPN, SVGIG (reference sequence). This CDR3 spans 15 amino acids.

The V and J genes are TRBV5-4 and TRBJ2-2; possibly TRBD2 for D (6 bases). The germline V gene encodes CDR1 SGHNT and CDR2 YYREEE (reference sequence). CDR3 length: 17 residues. V lost 4 bases, J lost 0 bases, and 16 bases lay in between. Written as DNA, the CDR3 is TGTGCCAGCAGCAAGGCTCCAGGGACTGCGAACACCGGGGAGCTGTTTTTT. Translated: CASSKAPGTANTGELFF.

Written as DNA, the CDR3 is TGTGCCAGCAGTTCCCCCGGAGGGGTCGCAGGAAACACCATATATTTT. This translates into CASSSPGGVAGNTIYF. The J gene is TRBJ1-3, the V gene TRBV28, with D maybe TRBD1 (5 bases). Germline lookup yields CDR1 MDHEN and CDR2 SYDVKM. The CDR3 consists of 16 residues. Trimming took 4 bases from V and 4 from J, leaving 17 bases between them.

The J gene is TRBJ2-4, the V gene TRBV7-8, with D perhaps matching TRBD1 or TRBD2 (5 bases each). The CDR3 sequence is 13 residues long. Germline CDR1 and CDR2: SGHVS and FQNEAQ. V shed 5 bases and J shed 8 bases, with 13 bases lying between them. Here the CDR3 DNA reads TGTGCCAGCAGCCCCCTGGGGGAAGACATTCAGTACTTC. Translated: CASSPLGEDIQYF.

The chain combines TRBV29-1 with TRBJ2-2; D gene unclear. Between the trimmed V and J ends, which lost 6 bases and 6 bases, there was a span of 20 bases. CDR1 is SQVTM, CDR2 ANQGSEA, per germline. This CDR3 is 15 amino acids long. The CDR3 loop is CSVLAGFKVSGELFF. The CDR3 DNA is TGCAGCGTCCTGGCCGGGTTTAAGGTATCCGGGGAGCTGTTTTTT.

The chain's CDR3 is CSVGTGGGYTF. The CDR3 nucleotides read TGCAGCGTCGGGACAGGCGGTGGCTACACCTTC. V gene TRBV29-1 combines with J gene TRBJ1-2, with TRBD1 identical over 8 bases. Trimming took 6 bases from V and 7 from J; bases not matched to a gene: 4. The CDR3 is 11 amino acids. In germline, CDR1 is SQVTM, CDR2 ANQGSEA.

This clone occurred a few times. The rearrangement joins TRBV5-1 to TRBJ2-1; the D is unclear. CDR1 and CDR2 from the germline V gene are SGHRS and YFSETQ. This CDR3 region has 14 residues. Trimming removed 0 bases from V and 0 bases from J, with 4 bases in between. The CDR3 loop reads CASSLEPSYNEQFF. CDR3 DNA sequence: TGCGCCAGCAGCTTGGAGCCCTCCTACAATGAGCAGTTCTTC.

The chain combines TRBV7-8 with TRBJ1-1; D is ambiguous. CDR1 is SGHVS, CDR2 FQNEAQ, per germline. The CDR3 runs to 15 residues. V shed 1 base and J shed 9 bases, with 18 bases lying between them. The CDR3 loop reads CASSLEHTAALQAFF. The CDR3 nucleotides are TGTGCCAGCAGCTTAGAGCACACGGCAGCTTTACAAGCTTTCTTT.

The chain combines TRBV10-1 with TRBJ2-2, with a tentative D call TRBD1 (6 bases). CDR3 length: 13 amino acids. CDR1 is WNHNN, CDR2 SYGVQD, per germline (reference sequence). V lost 6 bases and J 7 bases, leaving 12 bases between the germline ends. The CDR3 nucleotides are TGCGCCAGCAGAGCCCACAGGGACGGGGAGCTGTTTTTT. It specifies CASRAHRDGELFF.

The J gene is TRBJ2-3, the V gene TRBV30; D remains ambiguous. The CDR3 spans 14 residues. Germline V CDR1 and CDR2: GTSNPN, SVGIG (reference sequence). Trimming left V 5 bases short and J 2 bases short, with 14 bases between. The CDR3 DNA sequence: TGTGCCTGGTCGAGAAGGGATTTCACAGATACGCAGTATTTT. It encodes CAWSRRDFTDTQYF.

The rearrangement uses TRBV11-2 and TRBJ1-5, with 7 nucleotides matching TRBD1. This CDR3 has 15 residues. The ends lost 5 bases at V and 4 bases at J; junction bases unmatched: 8. Germline values: CDR1 SGHAT, CDR2 FQNNGV. This CDR3 is CASSIGTVGNQPQHF. CDR3 in DNA: TGTGCCAGCAGCATCGGGACAGTTGGGAATCAGCCCCAGCATTTT.

This chain links TRBV14 with TRBJ1-1, with D perhaps TRBD1 (6 bases). The CDR3 covers 12 residues. Germline lookup yields CDR1 SGHDN and CDR2 FVKESK. Between the trimmed V and J ends, which lost 1 base and 8 bases, there was a span of 8 bases. The CDR3 bases are TGTGCCAGCAGCCAAGCAGGGGCGGAAGCTTTCTTT. The encoded protein is CASSQAGAEAFF.

J is TRBJ2-3 and V is TRBV7-3, with 8 positions matching TRBD2. The junction had 2 bases not matched to a gene; V was cut back by 5 bases and J by 1 base. This CDR3 region has 14 residues. CDR1 is SGHTA, CDR2 FQGTGA, per germline. CDR3 bases: TGTGCCAGCAGCGCTAGCGGGCGCACAGATACGCAGTATTTT. Translating gives CASSASGRTDTQYF.

V usage is TRBV27 and J usage is TRBJ1-2; D unresolved. The CDR3 loop spans 14 amino acids. Trimming cost V 2 bases and J 1 base, with 8 bases left between them. Germline CDR1 is MNHEY and CDR2 is SMNVEV (reference sequence). The CDR3 DNA follows: TGTGCCAGCAGTTTACGACCCGATAACTATGGCTACACCTTC. Its protein is CASSLRPDNYGYTF.

The rearrangement links TRBV25-1 to TRBJ1-2, with D uncertain. V gave up 8 bases and J gave up 4 bases, with 11 bases separating them. The length of the CDR3 is 12 residues. Per germline, CDR1 MGHDK and CDR2 SYGVNS. CDR3 sequence (DNA): TGTGCCAGCTCGGCCAACGGCTATGGCTACACCTTC. Its translation: CASSANGYGYTF.

This clone was counted a few times. The chain joins TRBV7-2 to TRBJ2-7; 8 bases map to TRBD2. In germline, CDR1 is SGHTA, CDR2 FQGNSA. This CDR3 is 14 amino acids long. V shed 3 bases and J 6 bases; nucleotides not matched to a gene: 7. This chain's CDR3 is CASSLSAGGREQYV. As DNA, the CDR3 is TGTGCCAGCAGCTTGAGCGCGGGGGGCCGCGAGCAGTACGTC.

V usage is TRBV11-2 and J usage is TRBJ2-2; TRBD1 matches 7 bases. The CDR3 sequence is 13 residues long. CDR1 is SGHAT, CDR2 FQNNGV, per germline. Trimming removed 5 bases from V and 4 bases from J; junction bases left unmatched: 1. The DNA of the CDR3 is TGTGCCAGCAGCGCAGGGGGCACCGGGGAGCTGTTTTTT. Its translation: CASSAGGTGELFF.

The chain has TRBV7-9 and TRBJ2-6; D not certain. The CDR3 sequence is 15 residues long. The germline V gene has CDR1 SEHNR and CDR2 FQNEAQ (reference sequence). V gave up 6 bases and J gave up 1 base, with 10 bases separating them. The CDR3 region is CASRRAASGANVLTF. CDR3 DNA: TGTGCCAGCAGGAGAGCCGCGTCTGGGGCCAACGTCCTGACTTTC.

CDR3 sequence reads: CASSALNYEQYF. CDR3 DNA: TGTGCCAGCAGCGCCCTAAACTACGAGCAGTACTTC. The chain employs TRBV5-5 and TRBJ2-7; no clear D. Trimming removed 4 bases at V and 3 bases at J, with 8 bases between. Germline CDR1 reads SGHKS; CDR2 reads YYEKEE (reference sequence). CDR3 length: 12 amino acids.

CDR3 DNA sequence: TGTGCCAGCAGTTTAGGAGGTTGGGAAGCTTTCTTT. Amino acids: CASSLGGWEAFF. The chain couples TRBV6-5 to TRBJ1-1, with D hard to call. This CDR3 spans 12 amino acids. The germline V and J ends were trimmed by 4 bases and 8 bases, with 11 bases remaining between them. Germline V CDR1 and CDR2: MNHEY, SVGAGI.

The chain joins TRBV19 to TRBJ1-1, with D tentatively TRBD1 (6 bases). Germline V lookup: CDR1 LNHDA, CDR2 SQIVND (reference sequence). The CDR3 sequence is 14 residues long. V dropped 6 bases and J dropped 0 bases, with 11 bases sitting between them. The CDR3 spells CASSPKGVNTEAFF. The CDR3 DNA reads as TGTGCCAGTAGCCCTAAGGGGGTGAACACTGAAGCTTTCTTT.